This T cell receptor (beta chain) is from a study of T cells after yellow fever vaccination. This clonotype was found a few times. The CDR3 is 16 residues long. V shed 7 bases and J shed 9 bases, with 25 bases lying between them. TCRdb called the 5' RACE reads again in MiXCR, with one record for every CDR3 protein. The sample has 280,000 or so distinct CDR3 sequences; under 9% are singletons. This receptor was identified in a young man who received the YFV17D yellow fever vaccine. The chain employs TRBV12-3 or TRBV12-4 and TRBJ1-5, with D perhaps TRBD1 (5 bases). The sample was CD4+ T cells sorted from PBMCs, taken 5 days after the yellow fever booster vaccination. The chain's CDR3 is CASTPGGGVQGGPQHF. The CDR3 DNA is TGTGCCAGCACCCCCGGGGGGGGGGTTCAGGGCGGGCCCCAGCATTTT.